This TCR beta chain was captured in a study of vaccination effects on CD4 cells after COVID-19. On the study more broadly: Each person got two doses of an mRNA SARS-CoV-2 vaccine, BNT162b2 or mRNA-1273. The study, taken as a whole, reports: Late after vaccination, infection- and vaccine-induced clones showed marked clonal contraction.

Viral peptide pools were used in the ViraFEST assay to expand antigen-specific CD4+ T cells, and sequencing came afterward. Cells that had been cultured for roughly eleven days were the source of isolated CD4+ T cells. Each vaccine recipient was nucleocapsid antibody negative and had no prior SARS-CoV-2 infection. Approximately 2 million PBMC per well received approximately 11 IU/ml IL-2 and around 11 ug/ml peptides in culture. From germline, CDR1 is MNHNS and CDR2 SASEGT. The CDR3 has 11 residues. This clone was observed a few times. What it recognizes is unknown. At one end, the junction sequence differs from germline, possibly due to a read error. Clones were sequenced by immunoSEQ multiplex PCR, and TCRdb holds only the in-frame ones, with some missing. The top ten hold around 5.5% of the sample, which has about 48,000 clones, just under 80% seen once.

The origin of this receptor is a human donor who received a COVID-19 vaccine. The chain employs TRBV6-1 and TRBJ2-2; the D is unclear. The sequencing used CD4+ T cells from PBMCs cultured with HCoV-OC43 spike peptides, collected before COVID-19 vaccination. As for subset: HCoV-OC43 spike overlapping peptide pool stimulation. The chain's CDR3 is CASSQAGELFF. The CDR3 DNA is TGTGCCAGCAGTCAAGCTGGGGAGCTGTTTTTT.